The 31 T cell receptor beta chains given below trace back to one sample, sequenced in a study of T cells in narcolepsy. TCRdb keeps only in-frame clones here, not all; method: immunoSEQ multiplex PCR. The table has about 30,000 clones, roughly 83% seen once. Sequenced: CD45RA- memory CD4+ T cells from PBMCs. These receptors originate from a human donor with narcolepsy.

A single count supports this clone. The J gene is TRBJ1-5, the V gene TRBV30, with 7 bases lining up with TRBD1. The J segment lost 5 bases and the V segment lost 2 bases, leaving 6 bases of the junction unmatched. CDR1 and CDR2 from the germline V gene are GTSNPN and SVGIG (reference sequence). CDR3 size: 14 residues. DNA for the CDR3: TGTGCCTGGAGTTTGACAGGGAATGATCAGCCCCAGCATTTT. The encoded protein is CAWSLTGNDQPQHF. Variable domain in full (rest from reference TRBV30 and TRBJ1-5): SQTIHQWPATLVQPVGSPLSLECTVEGTSNPNLYWYRQAAGRGLQLLFYSVGIGQISSEVPQNLSASRPQDRQFILSSKKLLLSDSGFYLCAWSLTGNDQPQHFGDGTRLSIL.

The chain links TRBV7-2 to TRBJ2-2, with D unresolved. The CDR3 consists of 15 residues. V dropped 0 bases and J dropped 2 bases, with 7 bases sitting between them. Germline-derived CDR1 and CDR2 are SGHTA and FQGNSA. This chain's CDR3 is CASSLAQSNTGELFF. CDR3 nucleotides: TGTGCCAGCAGCTTAGCACAGTCTAACACCGGGGAGCTGTTTTTT.

This clone has a single count. The genes are TRBV28 and TRBJ1-1, with D possibly being TRBD1 (5 bases). Trimming removed 7 bases from V and 5 bases from J, with 14 bases in between. The CDR3 loop spans 13 amino acids. Per the germline V gene, CDR1 is MDHEN and CDR2 is SYDVKM. CDR3 sequence: CASITGVRTEAFF. The CDR3 DNA is TGTGCCAGCATAACGGGGGTTCGGACTGAAGCTTTCTTT.

The chain combines TRBV30 with TRBJ2-4; TRBD2 matches 13 bases. V shed 8 bases, J shed 0 bases, and the junction held 1 base outside the gene matches. CDR3 length: 14 amino acids. The germline V gene has CDR1 GTSNPN and CDR2 SVGIG (reference sequence). The CDR3 is CAGLAGVAKNIQYF. CDR3 in DNA: TGTGCCGGACTAGCGGGAGTAGCCAAAAACATTCAGTACTTC.

V and J are TRBV27 and TRBJ2-1; D is uncertain. The CDR3 length is 14 residues. V was trimmed by 8 bases and J by 6 bases, leaving 17 bases between them. Per the germline V gene, CDR1 is MNHEY and CDR2 is SMNVEV (reference sequence). The CDR3 region is CASLSNFHGNEQFF. The CDR3 bases are TGTGCCAGCCTGAGCAATTTTCACGGCAATGAGCAGTTCTTC.

This clone was counted only a few times. The V gene is TRBV7-3, the J gene TRBJ2-5; 11 nucleotides align to TRBD2. The CDR3 totals 15 residues. Per germline, CDR1 SGHTA and CDR2 FQGTGA. Trimming took 2 bases from V and 4 from J; bases not matched to a gene: 3. CDR3 sequence (DNA): TGTGCCAGCAGCTTAGGTGGACTAGCGGGAGAGACCCAGTACTTC. As protein: CASSLGGLAGETQYF.

The chain carries TRBV28 and TRBJ2-1; D might be TRBD1 or TRBD2, each matching 5 bases. The V and J ends lost 8 bases and 7 bases respectively, with 9 bases between them. CDR1 is MDHEN, CDR2 SYDVKM, per germline. The CDR3 runs to 11 residues. As DNA, the CDR3 is TGTGCCAGCCCGGGGCGGAATGAGCAGTTCTTC. It yields the protein CASPGRNEQFF.

The V call is TRBV11-3, the J call TRBJ2-1, with 9 bases that match TRBD2. The V and J ends lost 4 bases and 5 bases, in that order; junction bases with no gene match: 6. This CDR3 is 15 amino acids long. Germline assignment: CDR1 SGHNT and CDR2 YENEEA. The DNA for the CDR3 is TGTGCCAGCAGCTCGACCGGGACTAGCAACAATGAGCAGTTCTTC. It is translated as CASSSTGTSNNEQFF.

The chain combines TRBV5-1 with TRBJ2-5; the D gene is possibly TRBD1 (6 bases). V dropped 4 bases and J dropped 1 base, with 11 bases sitting between them. The CDR3 spans 14 residues. The germline V gene has CDR1 SGHRS and CDR2 YFSETQ. CDR3 coding DNA: TGCGCCAGCAGCGGAGGACAGATCCAAGAGACCCAGTACTTC. Protein sequence: CASSGGQIQETQYF.

This clone showed up just once. This chain connects TRBV9 to TRBJ2-7; 8 positions match TRBD1. The length of the CDR3 is 14 residues. Germline loops: CDR1 SGDLS, CDR2 YYNGEE. Losses at the gene ends were 2 bases for V and 3 bases for J; bases not matched to a gene: 4. CDR3 coding DNA: TGTGCCAGCAGCGTCAATACAGGGGGCTACGAGCAGTACTTC. As protein: CASSVNTGGYEQYF.

This clone appeared once. The chain carries TRBV4-1 and TRBJ2-5, with D possibly being TRBD1 (5 bases). The CDR3 is made up of 13 amino acids. V dropped 6 bases and J dropped 0 bases, with 8 bases sitting between them. The germline V gene has CDR1 MGHRA and CDR2 YSYEKL. The CDR3 DNA sequence: TGCGCCAGCAGGACAGAGCACCAAGAGACCCAGTACTTC. This translates into CASRTEHQETQYF.

This chain links TRBV7-2 with TRBJ2-1; no reliable D call. Germline V lookup: CDR1 SGHTA, CDR2 FQGNSA. The ends were cut back, 2 bases at V and 9 bases at J, with 5 bases in the middle. This CDR3 is built from 11 residues. CDR3 sequence: CASSLKSEQFF. CDR3 bases: TGTGCCAGCAGCTTAAAGAGTGAGCAGTTCTTC.

The chain employs TRBV30 and TRBJ1-4, with 8 positions matching TRBD1. With 2 bases clipped from V and 8 bases from J, the junction kept 7 bases outside the gene matches. Germline lookup yields CDR1 GTSNPN and CDR2 SVGIG (reference sequence). The CDR3 is made up of 14 amino acids. The CDR3 nucleotides are TGTGCCTGGAGTCCCGACAGGGGTAGAGAAAAACTGTTTTTT. It encodes CAWSPDRGREKLFF.

This clone has just one count. The chain couples TRBV7-9 to TRBJ2-1; 7 bases match TRBD1. Germline CDR1 and CDR2: SEHNR and FQNEAQ (reference sequence). The CDR3 totals 14 residues. V trimming: 3 bases; J trimming: 4 bases; junction bases outside the gene matches: 3. CDR3 residues: CASSFGTDYNEQFF. The CDR3 nucleotides read TGTGCCAGCAGCTTTGGGACAGATTACAATGAGCAGTTCTTC.

This chain uses TRBV28 with TRBJ1-1, with 7 bases fitting TRBD1. Germline loops: CDR1 MDHEN, CDR2 SYDVKM. The CDR3 totals 14 residues. Trimming at V came to 3 bases and at J to 4 bases, leaving 5 bases not matched to a gene. The DNA for the CDR3 is TGTGCCAGCAGTTTCCAGGGGGGTACCACTGAAGCTTTCTTT. Protein sequence: CASSFQGGTTEAFF.

This clone was detected once. The rearrangement uses TRBV19 and TRBJ1-2; no firm D call. Trimming removed 5 bases at V and 7 bases at J, with 14 bases between. The CDR3 runs to 13 residues. Germline assignment: CDR1 LNHDA and CDR2 SQIVND (reference sequence). In DNA form, the CDR3 reads TGTGCCAGTAGTCCACCTGAACCTTCTGGCTACACCTTC. This gives the protein CASSPPEPSGYTF.

The CDR3 coding sequence is TGTGCCAGCAGCTCTCCTCAGGGGGGCGGACGAGCCAAAAACATTCAGTACTTC. This sequence encodes CASSSPQGGGRAKNIQYF. The chain has TRBV7-9 and TRBJ2-4; possibly TRBD1 for D (7 bases). The CDR3 covers 18 residues. Looked up from germline, CDR1 is SEHNR and CDR2 is FQNEAQ (reference sequence). Trimming took 4 bases from V and 0 from J, leaving 19 bases between them.

The V gene is TRBV12-1, the J gene TRBJ2-1. TRBV12-1 is a pseudogene locus. The CDR3 has 15 amino acids. CDR3 amino acids: CASSFEGGAYNEQFF. CDR3 DNA: TGTGCCAGCAGCTTTGAGGGCGGAGCCTACAATGAGCAGTTCTTC.

The chain couples TRBV5-1 to TRBJ2-7; 8 bases align to TRBD1. V dropped 3 bases and J dropped 4; count of bases not matched to a gene: 6. The CDR3 is 14 amino acids. Germline V gives CDR1 SGHRS, CDR2 YFSETQ. The CDR3 region is CASSSGQGGYEQYF. The CDR3 nucleotides read TGCGCCAGCAGCTCCGGACAGGGCGGGTACGAGCAGTACTTC.

The V gene is TRBV4-2, the J gene TRBJ1-6; D not resolved. V was clipped by 0 bases and J by 7 bases, with 4 bases between them. Germline values: CDR1 LGHNA, CDR2 YNFKEQ. This CDR3 is 13 amino acids long. The CDR3 DNA reads TGTGCCAGCAGCCAAGATCCCAATTCACCCCTCCACTTT. This sequence encodes CASSQDPNSPLHF.

The chain is built from TRBV6-5 and TRBJ1-2; D gene unclear. Germline values: CDR1 MNHEY, CDR2 SVGAGI. V was clipped by 3 bases and J by 5 bases, with 16 bases between them. The CDR3 totals 15 residues. The CDR3 here is CASSYQTTSSYGYTF. In nucleotides, the CDR3 is TGTGCCAGCAGTTATCAGACGACTTCCTCTTATGGCTACACCTTC.

The rearrangement uses TRBV9 and TRBJ2-1, with a possible D match to TRBD1 (6 bases). This CDR3 has 14 residues. The V and J ends lost 0 bases and 4 bases respectively, with 8 bases between them. Per the germline V gene, CDR1 is SGDLS and CDR2 is YYNGEE. The CDR3 is CASSVGGGYNEQFF. Here the CDR3 DNA reads TGTGCCAGCAGCGTAGGAGGGGGTTACAATGAGCAGTTCTTC.

The V and J genes are TRBV6-1 and TRBJ1-1; 7 nucleotides match TRBD1. The CDR3 spans 12 residues. CDR1 and CDR2 (germline): MNHNS, SASEGT. The V gene end was trimmed by 5 bases and the J gene end by 5 bases; junction bases not matched to a gene: 2. CDR3 region: CASSSRGTEAFF. The CDR3 DNA follows: TGTGCCAGCAGTAGCAGGGGGACTGAAGCTTTCTTT.

This chain links TRBV6-1 with TRBJ2-5; 9 bases match TRBD2. Losses at the gene ends were 2 bases for V and 13 bases for J; bases not matched to a gene: 11. Germline V CDR1 and CDR2: MNHNS, SASEGT. The CDR3 length is 14 residues. The chain's CDR3 is CASSEWGTSRLLYF. Written as DNA, the CDR3 is TGTGCCAGCAGTGAATGGGGGACTAGCAGGTTACTGTACTTC.

CDR3 sequence reads: CASSPYHNEQFF. In DNA form, the CDR3 reads TGTGCCAGCAGCCCCTACCACAATGAGCAGTTCTTC. V and J are TRBV7-2 and TRBJ2-1; D is unresolved. CDR1 is SGHTA and CDR2 is FQGNSA in the germline V gene. The length of the CDR3 is 12 residues. V was pared by 5 bases and J by 5 bases, with 7 bases between.

The genes are TRBV7-9 and TRBJ1-1; D is unclear. The CDR3 length is 13 residues. The germline V gene has CDR1 SEHNR and CDR2 FQNEAQ (reference sequence). The V end lost 6 bases, the J end lost 2 bases, and 10 bases lay between the germline ends. CDR3 residues: CASRESFNTEAFF. Written as DNA, the CDR3 is TGTGCCAGCAGAGAATCTTTTAACACTGAAGCTTTCTTT.

This clone has a handful of counts. The chain employs TRBV28 and TRBJ1-1; D is ambiguous. Trimming removed 1 base at V and 5 bases at J, with 5 bases between. Germline CDR1 is MDHEN and CDR2 is SYDVKM. The CDR3 has 12 residues. CDR3 amino acids: CASSLSQTEAFF. Here the CDR3 DNA reads TGTGCCAGCAGTTTATCACAGACTGAAGCTTTCTTT.

The V gene is TRBV6-1, the J gene TRBJ2-3, with 8 bases lining up with TRBD1. The germline gives CDR1 MNHNS, CDR2 SASEGT. V shed 5 bases, J shed 1 base, and the junction held 5 bases outside the gene matches. The CDR3 loop spans 15 amino acids. The CDR3 DNA reads as TGTGCCAGCAGTTCCCCGACAGGGGGCACAGATACGCAGTATTTT. Translating it yields CASSSPTGGTDTQYF.

The chain combines TRBV27 with TRBJ1-5, with D maybe TRBD1 (6 bases). Germline CDR1 and CDR2: MNHEY and SMNVEV (reference sequence). The CDR3 runs to 15 residues. V was trimmed by 6 bases and J by 2 bases, leaving 14 bases between them. In nucleotides, the CDR3 is TGTGCCAGCAGCCAACAGGGAGTTCGCAATCAGCCCCAGCATTTT. Its translation: CASSQQGVRNQPQHF.

This clone has more than one count but fewer than ten. This sequence joins TRBV19 and TRBJ1-5; TRBD1 matches 10 bases. V was pared by 11 bases and J by 3 bases, with 10 bases of the junction left unmatched. The CDR3 totals 15 residues. Germline CDR1 reads LNHDA; CDR2 reads SQIVND (reference sequence). CDR3 in DNA: TGTGCCGCCGACAGGGGGCCTCCCGTCAATCAGCCCCAGCATTTT. It yields the protein CAADRGPPVNQPQHF. The complete variable domain, with remaining parts taken from reference TRBV19 and TRBJ1-5, reads DGGITQSPKYLFRKEGQNVTLSCEQNLNHDAMYWYRQDPGQGLRLIYYSQIVNDFQKGDIAEGYSVSREKKESFPLTVTSAQKNPTAFYLCAADRGPPVNQPQHFGDGTRLSIL.

The sample holds one count of this clone. This chain joins TRBV11-2 and TRBJ2-7, with 12 nucleotides matching TRBD2. Germline lookup yields CDR1 SGHAT and CDR2 FQNNGV. The CDR3 is 17 amino acids. V was pared by 4 bases and J by 4 bases, with 11 bases of the junction left unmatched. CDR3 loop: CASSSPPLLAGGYEQYF. The CDR3 region has the DNA TGTGCCAGCAGCTCCCCCCCCCTACTAGCGGGAGGATACGAGCAGTACTTC.